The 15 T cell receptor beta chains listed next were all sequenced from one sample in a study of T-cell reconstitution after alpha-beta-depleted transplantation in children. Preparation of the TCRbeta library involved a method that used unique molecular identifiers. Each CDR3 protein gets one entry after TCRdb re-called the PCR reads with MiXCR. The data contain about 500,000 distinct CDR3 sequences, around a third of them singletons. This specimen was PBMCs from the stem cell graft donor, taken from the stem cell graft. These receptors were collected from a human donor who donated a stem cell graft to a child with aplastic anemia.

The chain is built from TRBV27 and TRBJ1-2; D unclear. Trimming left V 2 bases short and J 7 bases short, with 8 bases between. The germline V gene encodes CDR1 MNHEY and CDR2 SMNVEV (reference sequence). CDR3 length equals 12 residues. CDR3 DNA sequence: TGTGCCAGCAGTTTAAAAGGGTTTGGCTACACCTTC. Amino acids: CASSLKGFGYTF.

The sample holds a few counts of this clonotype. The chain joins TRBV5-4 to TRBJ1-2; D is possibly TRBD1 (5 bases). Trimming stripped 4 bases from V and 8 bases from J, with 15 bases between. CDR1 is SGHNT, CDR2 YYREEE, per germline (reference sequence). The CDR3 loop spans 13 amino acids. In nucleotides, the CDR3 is TGTGCCAGCAGCCCACCGGAAGGGGAAGGCTACACCTTC. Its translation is CASSPPEGEGYTF.

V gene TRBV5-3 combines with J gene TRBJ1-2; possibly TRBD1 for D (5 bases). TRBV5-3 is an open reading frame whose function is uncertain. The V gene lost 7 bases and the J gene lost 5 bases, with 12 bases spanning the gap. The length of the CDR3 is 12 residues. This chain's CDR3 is CAREVGEYGYTF. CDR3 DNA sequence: TGTGCCAGAGAGGTAGGGGAATATGGCTACACCTTC.

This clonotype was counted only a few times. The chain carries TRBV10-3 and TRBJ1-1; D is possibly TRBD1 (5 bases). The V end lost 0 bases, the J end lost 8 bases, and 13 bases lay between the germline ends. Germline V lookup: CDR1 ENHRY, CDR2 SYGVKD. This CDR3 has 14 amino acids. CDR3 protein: CAISESRGREEAFF. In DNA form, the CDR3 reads TGTGCCATCAGTGAGTCTCGGGGCAGGGAAGAAGCTTTCTTT.

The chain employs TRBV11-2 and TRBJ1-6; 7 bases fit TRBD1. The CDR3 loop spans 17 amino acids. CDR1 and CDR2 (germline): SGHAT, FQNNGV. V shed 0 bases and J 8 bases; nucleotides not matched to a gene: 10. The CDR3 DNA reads TGTGCCAGCAGCTTAGAAGTTACTGGCAGGGGGGATTCACCCCTCCACTTT. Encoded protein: CASSLEVTGRGDSPLHF.

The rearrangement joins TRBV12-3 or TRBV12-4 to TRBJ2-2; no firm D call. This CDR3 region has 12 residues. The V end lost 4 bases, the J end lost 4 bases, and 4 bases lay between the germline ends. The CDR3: CASSWTTGELFF. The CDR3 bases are TGTGCCAGCAGTTGGACCACCGGGGAGCTGTTTTTT.

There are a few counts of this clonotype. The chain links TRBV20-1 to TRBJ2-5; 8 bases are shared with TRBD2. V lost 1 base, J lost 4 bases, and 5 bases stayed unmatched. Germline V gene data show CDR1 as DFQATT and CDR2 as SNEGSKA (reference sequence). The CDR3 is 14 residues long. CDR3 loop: CSARAGRGGETQYF. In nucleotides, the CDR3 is TGCAGTGCTAGAGCCGGGAGGGGCGGAGAGACCCAGTACTTC.

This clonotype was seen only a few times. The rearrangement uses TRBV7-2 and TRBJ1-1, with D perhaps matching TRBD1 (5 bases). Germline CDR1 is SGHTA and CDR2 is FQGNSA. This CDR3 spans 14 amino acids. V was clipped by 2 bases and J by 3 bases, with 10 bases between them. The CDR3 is CASSLSRADTEAFF. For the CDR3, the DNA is TGTGCCAGCAGCTTAAGCAGGGCGGACACTGAAGCTTTCTTT.

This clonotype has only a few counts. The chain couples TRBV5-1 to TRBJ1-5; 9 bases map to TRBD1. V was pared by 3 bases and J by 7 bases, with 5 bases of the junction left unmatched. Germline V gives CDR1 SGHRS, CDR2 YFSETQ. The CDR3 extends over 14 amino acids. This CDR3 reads CASSWGQGEQPQHF. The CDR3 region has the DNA TGCGCCAGCAGCTGGGGACAGGGTGAGCAGCCCCAGCATTTT.

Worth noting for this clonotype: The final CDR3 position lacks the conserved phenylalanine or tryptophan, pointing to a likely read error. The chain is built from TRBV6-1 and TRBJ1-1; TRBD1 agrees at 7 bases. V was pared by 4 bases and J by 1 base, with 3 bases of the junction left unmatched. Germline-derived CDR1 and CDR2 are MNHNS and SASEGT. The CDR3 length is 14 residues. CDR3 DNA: TGTGCCAGCAGTGCCAGACAGGGGAACACTGAAGCTTTCTAT. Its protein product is CASSARQGNTEAFY.

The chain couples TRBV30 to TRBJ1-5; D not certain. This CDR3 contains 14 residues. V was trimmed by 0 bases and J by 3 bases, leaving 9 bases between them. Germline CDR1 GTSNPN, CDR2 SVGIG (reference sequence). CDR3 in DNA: TGTGCCTGGAGTGTGGGAAGTTTCAATCAGCCCCAGCATTTT. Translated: CAWSVGSFNQPQHF.

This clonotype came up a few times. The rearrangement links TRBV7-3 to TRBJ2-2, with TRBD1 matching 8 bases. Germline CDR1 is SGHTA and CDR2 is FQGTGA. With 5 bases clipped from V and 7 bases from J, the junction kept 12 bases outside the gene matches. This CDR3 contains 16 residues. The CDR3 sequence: CASSPSQGARNGELFF. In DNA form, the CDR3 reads TGTGCCAGCAGCCCCTCGCAGGGGGCGCGTAACGGGGAGCTGTTTTTT.

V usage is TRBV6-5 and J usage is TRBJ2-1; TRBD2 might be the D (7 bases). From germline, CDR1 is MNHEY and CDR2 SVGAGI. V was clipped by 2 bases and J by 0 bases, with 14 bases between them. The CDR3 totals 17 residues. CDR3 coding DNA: TGTGCCAGCAGTTACGGGGGCGGGAGAAGCTCCTACAATGAGCAGTTCTTC. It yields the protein CASSYGGGRSSYNEQFF.

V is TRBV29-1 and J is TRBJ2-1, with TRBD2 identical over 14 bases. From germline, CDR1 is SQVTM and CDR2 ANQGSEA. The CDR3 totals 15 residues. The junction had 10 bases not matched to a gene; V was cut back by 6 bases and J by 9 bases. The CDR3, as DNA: TGCAGCGTGGACCAGACTAGCGGGAGGGTGACTGAGCAGTTCTTC. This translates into CSVDQTSGRVTEQFF.

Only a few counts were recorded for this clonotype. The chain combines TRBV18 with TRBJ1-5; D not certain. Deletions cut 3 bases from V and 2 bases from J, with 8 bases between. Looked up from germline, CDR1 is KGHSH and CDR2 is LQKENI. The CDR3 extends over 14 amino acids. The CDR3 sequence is CASSPGSRNQPQHF. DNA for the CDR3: TGTGCCAGCTCACCCGGCAGTCGCAATCAGCCCCAGCATTTT.